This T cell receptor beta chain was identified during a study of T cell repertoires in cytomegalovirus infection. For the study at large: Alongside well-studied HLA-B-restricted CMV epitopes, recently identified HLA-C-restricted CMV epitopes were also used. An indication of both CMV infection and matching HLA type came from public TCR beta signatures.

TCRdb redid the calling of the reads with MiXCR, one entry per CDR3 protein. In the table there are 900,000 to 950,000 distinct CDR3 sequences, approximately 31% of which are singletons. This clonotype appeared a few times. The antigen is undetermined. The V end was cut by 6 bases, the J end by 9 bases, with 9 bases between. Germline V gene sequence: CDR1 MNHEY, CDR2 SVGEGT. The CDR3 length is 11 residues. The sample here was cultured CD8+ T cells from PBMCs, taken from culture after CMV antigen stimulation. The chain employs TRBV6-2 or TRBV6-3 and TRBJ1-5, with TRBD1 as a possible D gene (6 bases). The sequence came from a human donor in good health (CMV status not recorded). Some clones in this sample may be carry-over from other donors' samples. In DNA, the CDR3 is TGTGCCAGCAGCTTGACAGGGCCCCAGCATTTT. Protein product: CASSLTGPQHF.